The 6 T cell receptor beta chains below come from one sample, sequenced in a study of T cells in Graves' hyperthyroidism and ophthalmopathy. TCR beta CDR3 region amplification was performed from RNA transcripts. HTBI primers were the set used in a first-round RT-PCR of the TCR CDR3. TCRdb analysed the multiplex PCR reads with MiXCR anew, one entry per CDR3 protein. The sample consists of fewer than 400,000 distinct CDR3 sequences, more than 13% of them appearing once. Sample: blood. The receptor source for this set is a middle-aged man with Graves' ophthalmopathy.

This clonotype was seen a handful of times. The rearrangement links TRBV5-1 to TRBJ2-3; 12 bases align to TRBD2. Germline lookup yields CDR1 SGHRS and CDR2 YFSETQ. V lost 3 bases, J lost 5 bases, and 4 bases stayed unmatched. The CDR3 covers 15 residues. The CDR3 region is CASSSSGREGDTQYF. The CDR3 DNA sequence: TGCGCCAGCAGCTCTAGCGGGAGGGAGGGAGATACGCAGTATTTT.

Notes on this clonotype: A much larger clone differs from this one at a single base, so this may be a read error. This chain connects TRBV18 to TRBJ2-1; D not certain. CDR3 length equals 12 residues. Germline V gives CDR1 KGHSH, CDR2 LQKENI. V dropped 3 bases and J dropped 9 bases, with 9 bases sitting between them. The chain's CDR3 is CASSPSVGEQFF. CDR3 nucleotide sequence: TGTGCCAGCTCACCGTCCGTGGGTGAGCAGTTCTTC. The entire variable domain, with the rest obtained from reference TRBV18 and TRBJ2-1, is as follows: NAGVMQNPRHLVRRRGQEARLRCSPMKGHSHVYWYRQLPEEGLKFMVYLQKENIIDESGMPKERFSAEFPKEGPSILRIQQVVRGDSAAYFCASSPSVGEQFFGPGTRLTVL.

This chain joins TRBV5-6 and TRBJ2-2, with TRBD1 as a possible D gene (5 bases). Trimming took off 5 bases at V and 4 bases at J, with 12 bases between the two ends. The CDR3 extends over 14 amino acids. CDR1 and CDR2 (germline): SGHDT, YYEEEE. Written as DNA, the CDR3 is TGTGCCAGCAGGGGGCCCGCCGGCACCGGGGAGCTGTTTTTT. It encodes CASRGPAGTGELFF.

This clonotype was recorded a few times. The chain links TRBV24-1 to TRBJ2-1; TRBD2 matches at 16 bases. Germline lookup yields CDR1 KGHDR and CDR2 SFDVKD. This CDR3 contains 17 residues. V dropped 6 bases and J dropped 6; count of bases not matched to a gene: 7. DNA of the CDR3: TGTGCCACCAGTACGGGACTAGCGGGAGGGCCCCGCAATGAGCAGTTCTTC. It specifies CATSTGLAGGPRNEQFF.

This clonotype was observed many times. The genes are TRBV2 and TRBJ2-1; D is unresolved. The ends were cut back, 2 bases at V and 6 bases at J, with 14 bases in the middle. CDR3 length: 15 residues. Germline V gives CDR1 SNHLY, CDR2 FYNNEI. Here the CDR3 DNA reads TGTGCCAGCAGTGAAAGGCAGCCTGGTGTCAATGAGCAGTTCTTC. It encodes CASSERQPGVNEQFF.

This clonotype was seen repeatedly, ten times or more. The chain uses TRBV27 and TRBJ2-7, with 10 nucleotides matching TRBD2. The CDR3 runs to 13 residues. V gave up 4 bases and J gave up 13 bases; unmatched junction bases: 10. CDR1 and CDR2 from the germline V gene are MNHEY and SMNVEV (reference sequence). CDR3 in DNA: TGTGCCAGCAGTTATAGCGGGAGGACCCCTTACTACTTC. Its translation: CASSYSGRTPYYF.